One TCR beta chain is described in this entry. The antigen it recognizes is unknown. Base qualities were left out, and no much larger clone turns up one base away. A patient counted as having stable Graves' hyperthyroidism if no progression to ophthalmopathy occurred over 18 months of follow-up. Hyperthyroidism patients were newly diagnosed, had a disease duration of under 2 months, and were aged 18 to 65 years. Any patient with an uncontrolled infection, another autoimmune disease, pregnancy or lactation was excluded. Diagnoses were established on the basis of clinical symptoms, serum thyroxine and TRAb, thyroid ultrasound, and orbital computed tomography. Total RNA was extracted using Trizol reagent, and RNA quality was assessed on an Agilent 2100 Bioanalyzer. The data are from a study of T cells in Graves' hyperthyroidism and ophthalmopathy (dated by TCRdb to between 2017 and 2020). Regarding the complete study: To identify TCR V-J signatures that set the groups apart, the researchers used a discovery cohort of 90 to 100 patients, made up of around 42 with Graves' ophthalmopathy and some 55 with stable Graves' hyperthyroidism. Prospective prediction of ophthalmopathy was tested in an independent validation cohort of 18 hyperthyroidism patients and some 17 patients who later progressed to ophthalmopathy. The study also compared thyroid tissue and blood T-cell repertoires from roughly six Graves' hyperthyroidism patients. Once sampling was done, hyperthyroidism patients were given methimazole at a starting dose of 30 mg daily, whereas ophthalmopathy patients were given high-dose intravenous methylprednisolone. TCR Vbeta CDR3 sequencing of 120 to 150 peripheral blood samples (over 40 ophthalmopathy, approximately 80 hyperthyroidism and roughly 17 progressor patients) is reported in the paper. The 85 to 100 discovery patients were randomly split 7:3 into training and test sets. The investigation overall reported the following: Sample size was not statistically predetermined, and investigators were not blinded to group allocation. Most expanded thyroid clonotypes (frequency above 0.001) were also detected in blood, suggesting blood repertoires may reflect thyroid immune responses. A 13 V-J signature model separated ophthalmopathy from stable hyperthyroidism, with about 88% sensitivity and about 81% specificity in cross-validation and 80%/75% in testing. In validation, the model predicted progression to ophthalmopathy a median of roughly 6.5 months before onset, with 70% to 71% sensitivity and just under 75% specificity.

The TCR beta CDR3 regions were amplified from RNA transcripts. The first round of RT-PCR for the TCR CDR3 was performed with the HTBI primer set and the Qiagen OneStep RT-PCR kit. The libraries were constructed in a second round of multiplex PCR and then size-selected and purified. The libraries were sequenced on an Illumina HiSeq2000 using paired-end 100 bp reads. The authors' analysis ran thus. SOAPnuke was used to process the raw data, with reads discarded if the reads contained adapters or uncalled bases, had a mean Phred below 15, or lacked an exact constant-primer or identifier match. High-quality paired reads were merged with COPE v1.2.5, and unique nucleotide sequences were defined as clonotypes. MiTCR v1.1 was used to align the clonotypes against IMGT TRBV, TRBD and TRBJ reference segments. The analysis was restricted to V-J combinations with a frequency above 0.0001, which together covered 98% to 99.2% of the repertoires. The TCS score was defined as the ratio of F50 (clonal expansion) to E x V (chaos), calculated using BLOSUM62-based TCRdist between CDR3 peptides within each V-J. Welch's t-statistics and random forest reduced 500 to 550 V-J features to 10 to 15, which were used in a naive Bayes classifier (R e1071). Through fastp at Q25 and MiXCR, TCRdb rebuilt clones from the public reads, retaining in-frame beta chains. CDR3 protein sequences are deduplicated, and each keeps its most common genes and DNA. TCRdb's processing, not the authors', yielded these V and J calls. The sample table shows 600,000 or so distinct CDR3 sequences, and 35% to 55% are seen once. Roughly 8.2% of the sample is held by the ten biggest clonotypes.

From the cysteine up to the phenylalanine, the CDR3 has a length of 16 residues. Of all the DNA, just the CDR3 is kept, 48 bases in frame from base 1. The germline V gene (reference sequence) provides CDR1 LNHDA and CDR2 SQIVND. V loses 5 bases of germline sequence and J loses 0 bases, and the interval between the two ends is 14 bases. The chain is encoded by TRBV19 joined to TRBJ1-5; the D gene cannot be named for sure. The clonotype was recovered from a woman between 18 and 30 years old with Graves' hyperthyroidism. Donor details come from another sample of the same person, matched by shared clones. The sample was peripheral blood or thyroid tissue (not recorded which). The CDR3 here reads CASSVRSLVSNQPQHF. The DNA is TGTGCCAGTAGTGTCCGAAGCCTGGTTAGCAATCAGCCCCAGCATTTT. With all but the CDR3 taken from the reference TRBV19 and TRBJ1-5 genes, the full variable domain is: DGGITQSPKYLFRKEGQNVTLSCEQNLNHDAMYWYRQDPGQGLRLIYYSQIVNDFQKGDIAEGYSVSREKKESFPLTVTSAQKNPTAFYLCASSVRSLVSNQPQHFGDGTRLSIL.